The 29 T cell receptor beta chains reported below all come from one sample, sequenced in a study of shared clonotypes between healthy human individuals. This table comes from immunoSEQ multiplex PCR, and its TCRdb copy is limited to in-frame clones, with some not included. This table holds about 1,800,000 clones, about 95% found once. Terminally differentiated effector memory CD45RA+ cells were excluded from the naive CD8 cells, which were CD45RO-negative and positively selected for CCR7. The material sequenced was naive CD8+ T cells sorted from blood. The receptor set was obtained from a man in his late teens or twenties in good health.

The chain is built from TRBV14 and TRBJ2-7; possibly TRBD2 for D (5 bases). Germline lookup yields CDR1 SGHDN and CDR2 FVKESK. This CDR3 contains 16 residues. Trimming took 1 base from V and 2 from J, leaving 15 bases between them. The CDR3 DNA is TGTGCCAGCAGCCAAGCGGAGCGGTGGTTAGCCTACGAGCAGTACTTC. It yields the protein CASSQAERWLAYEQYF.

Of note for this clone: Other DNA sequences in the same sample also yield this CDR3. This chain links TRBV7-6 with TRBJ2-7, with a weak D call TRBD2 (5 bases). CDR3 length: 13 residues. The V gene lost 5 bases and the J gene lost 3 bases, with 11 bases spanning the gap. Germline V lookup: CDR1 SGHVS, CDR2 FNYEAQ. The CDR3 DNA sequence: TGTGCCAGCAGCCCCGGACTGCTCTACGAGCAGTACTTC. It codes for CASSPGLLYEQYF.

With respect to this clone: Other nucleotide sequences in the sample specify the same CDR3. J is TRBJ2-7 and V is TRBV5-6; maybe TRBD1 (5 bases). Per germline, CDR1 SGHDT and CDR2 YYEEEE. This CDR3 is built from 12 residues. V shed 2 bases and J shed 3 bases, with 6 bases lying between them. Here the CDR3 DNA reads TGTGCCAGCAGCTTCCAGGGCTACGAGCAGTACTTC. It specifies CASSFQGYEQYF.

In the case of this clone: This sample includes further DNA sequences coding for the same CDR3. V is TRBV5-6 and J is TRBJ2-7; 9 nucleotides agree with TRBD2. CDR3 length equals 14 residues. The V and J ends lost 4 bases and 3 bases, in that order; junction bases with no gene match: 5. In germline, CDR1 is SGHDT, CDR2 YYEEEE. CDR3 region: CASSPGTSSYEQYF. DNA for the CDR3: TGTGCCAGCAGCCCCGGGACTAGCAGCTACGAGCAGTACTTC.

The chain links TRBV10-3 to TRBJ2-7; TRBD2 aligns across 9 bases. The germline V gene has CDR1 ENHRY and CDR2 SYGVKD. The CDR3 extends over 13 amino acids. V gave up 8 bases and J gave up 2 bases; unmatched junction bases: 4. The CDR3 nucleotides read TGTGCCATCGCACTAGCGGGTGCCTACGAGCAGTACTTC. It is translated as CAIALAGAYEQYF.

This clone was found a few times. The chain links TRBV7-9 to TRBJ2-7; 7 bases align to TRBD1. Trimming cost V 2 bases and J 5 bases; bases outside gene matches: 9. Per germline, CDR1 SEHNR and CDR2 FQNEAQ (reference sequence). The CDR3 sequence is 15 residues long. This CDR3 reads CASSLSTGVDNEQYF. The CDR3 nucleotides read TGTGCCAGCAGCTTATCCACAGGGGTTGACAACGAGCAGTACTTC.

This clone has only one observation. This sequence joins TRBV28 and TRBJ2-1; 13 bases align to TRBD2. CDR3 length: 15 amino acids. The ends lost 3 bases at V and 9 bases at J; junction bases unmatched: 5. Germline V gene lookup returns CDR1 MDHEN and CDR2 SYDVKM. The DNA of the CDR3 is TGTGCCAGCAGTTTCCGACTAGCGGGAGGTGGTGAGCAGTTCTTC. It codes for CASSFRLAGGGEQFF.

This clone was seen a single time. Different DNA sequences within this sample yield the same CDR3. J is TRBJ2-1 and V is TRBV27; weak D call: TRBD1 (5 bases). Germline V gene sequence: CDR1 MNHEY, CDR2 SMNVEV (reference sequence). V lost 0 bases, J lost 9 bases, and 9 bases lay in between. CDR3 size: 13 residues. The CDR3 DNA reads TGTGCCAGCAGTTTATCCTCCACAGGTGAGCAGTTCTTC. This encodes CASSLSSTGEQFF.

This clone was counted once. This chain connects TRBV29-1 to TRBJ2-5, with unresolved D. CDR1 is SQVTM and CDR2 is ANQGSEA in the germline V gene. CDR3 size: 14 residues. V gave up 1 base and J gave up 0 bases, with 9 bases separating them. CDR3 protein: CSVEGQLYQETQYF. The CDR3 bases are TGCAGCGTTGAAGGGCAGCTGTACCAAGAGACCCAGTACTTC.

This chain connects TRBV27 to TRBJ2-3; 13 bases fit TRBD2. The CDR3 covers 18 residues. V lost 7 bases to trimming and J lost 2 bases; unmatched junction nucleotides: 12. Per the germline V gene, CDR1 is MNHEY and CDR2 is SMNVEV (reference sequence). The CDR3 sequence is CASTTLGTSGVYTDTQYF. In DNA form, the CDR3 reads TGTGCCAGCACCACTTTGGGGACTAGCGGGGTCTACACAGATACGCAGTATTTT.

The rearrangement uses TRBV4-3 and TRBJ2-7, with 11 bases aligning to TRBD2. The germline V gene has CDR1 LGHNA and CDR2 YSLEER. J lost 5 bases, V lost 4 bases, and 4 bases had no gene match. The CDR3 has 14 residues. The CDR3 bases are TGCGCCAGCAGCCCTAGCGGGAGGATTAACGAGCAGTACTTC. This codes for CASSPSGRINEQYF.

The chain joins TRBV6-6 to TRBJ1-1; perhaps TRBD1 as D (6 bases). V was clipped by 2 bases and J by 4 bases, with 14 bases between them. CDR3 length: 15 residues. CDR1 is MNHNY and CDR2 is SVGAGI in the germline V gene (reference sequence). In nucleotides, the CDR3 is TGTGCCAGCAGTTACCATCCAGGGGAGGTCACTGAAGCTTTCTTT. It translates to CASSYHPGEVTEAFF.

The chain combines TRBV28 with TRBJ2-5; 8 bases fit TRBD2. The CDR3 consists of 14 residues. CDR1 is MDHEN and CDR2 is SYDVKM in the germline V gene. V gave up 2 bases and J gave up 4 bases; unmatched junction bases: 3. The CDR3 DNA reads TGTGCCAGCAGTTTAACGGGGGGGTCAGAGACCCAGTACTTC. Translated, it gives CASSLTGGSETQYF.

The CDR3 spells CASSLGPGTGKAEQFF. The CDR3 region has the DNA TGTGCCAGCAGCTTAGGTCCCGGGACAGGGAAAGCTGAGCAGTTCTTC. The rearrangement uses TRBV11-2 and TRBJ2-1; 9 bases are shared with TRBD1. The germline V gene encodes CDR1 SGHAT and CDR2 FQNNGV. This CDR3 region has 16 residues. J lost 9 bases, V lost 1 base, and 10 bases had no gene match. Variable domain in full (rest from reference TRBV11-2 and TRBJ2-1): EAGVAQSPRYKIIEKRQSVAFWCNPISGHATLYWYQQILGQGPKLLIQFQNNGVVDDSQLPKDRFSAERLKGVDSTLKIQPAKLEDSAVYLCASSLGPGTGKAEQFFGPGTRLTVL.

The V call is TRBV2, the J call TRBJ1-6, with D perhaps matching TRBD1 (6 bases). This CDR3 has 16 residues. Germline values: CDR1 SNHLY, CDR2 FYNNEI. The V gene lost 0 bases and the J gene lost 10 bases, with 16 bases spanning the gap. The DNA for the CDR3 is TGTGCCAGCAGTGAAGCGCTGGGCAGGGGAGAGTCACCCCTCCACTTT. Protein product: CASSEALGRGESPLHF.

V is TRBV5-6 and J is TRBJ1-3; D is unclear. Trimming took off 0 bases at V and 0 bases at J, with 10 bases between the two ends. This CDR3 spans 16 amino acids. Looked up from germline, CDR1 is SGHDT and CDR2 is YYEEEE. CDR3 in DNA: TGTGCCAGCAGCTTGGGGGCCCTTGGCTCTGGAAACACCATATATTTT. It is translated as CASSLGALGSGNTIYF.

The chain couples TRBV7-2 to TRBJ2-1, with 10 bases aligning to TRBD2. This CDR3 region has 13 residues. V gave up 10 bases and J gave up 0 bases; unmatched junction bases: 0. In germline, CDR1 is SGHTA, CDR2 FQGNSA. The CDR3 reads CATSGSSYNEQFF. The CDR3 DNA reads as TGTGCCACTAGCGGGAGCTCCTACAATGAGCAGTTCTTC.

CDR3: CSVVRPLGEQYF. Here the CDR3 DNA reads TGCAGCGTTGTCAGGCCCCTCGGCGAGCAGTACTTC. The rearrangement joins TRBV29-1 to TRBJ2-7; no clear D. The CDR3 loop spans 12 amino acids. Germline CDR1 SQVTM, CDR2 ANQGSEA. Trimming removed 4 bases at V and 6 bases at J, with 13 bases between.

V usage is TRBV5-6 and J usage is TRBJ1-6; the D is unclear. CDR3 length equals 12 residues. Trimming took 4 bases from V and 5 from J, leaving 4 bases between them. From germline, CDR1 is SGHDT and CDR2 YYEEEE. CDR3 coding DNA: TGTGCCAGCAGCAGAGATAATTCACCCCTCCACTTT. Protein: CASSRDNSPLHF.

The rearrangement joins TRBV9 to TRBJ2-7; D unresolved. The ends were cut back, 3 bases at V and 3 bases at J, with 13 bases in the middle. CDR3 length: 14 amino acids. CDR1 and CDR2 (germline): SGDLS, YYNGEE. The CDR3 sequence: CASSGIDGYYEQYF. The DNA of the CDR3 is TGTGCCAGCAGCGGGATAGACGGGTACTACGAGCAGTACTTC. Together with reference TRBV9 and TRBJ2-7, the CDR3 gives the full variable domain: DSGVTQTPKHLITATGQRVTLRCSPRSGDLSVYWYQQSLDQGLQFLIQYYNGEERAKGNILERFSAQQFPDLHSELNLSSLELGDSALYFCASSGIDGYYEQYFGPGTRLTVT.

The chain is built from TRBV5-6 and TRBJ2-1, with 8 bases aligning to TRBD2. V shed 2 bases, J shed 0 bases, and the junction held 7 bases outside the gene matches. CDR1 SGHDT and CDR2 YYEEEE come from the germline V gene. This CDR3 contains 17 residues. The CDR3 sequence: CASSFQAGVGSYNEQFF. The DNA of the CDR3 is TGTGCCAGCAGCTTTCAAGCGGGAGTGGGCTCCTACAATGAGCAGTTCTTC.

CDR3 loop: CASSQWGEGTEAFF. CDR3 in DNA: TGTGCCAGCAGCCAATGGGGGGAGGGTACTGAAGCTTTCTTT. V gene TRBV4-2 combines with J gene TRBJ1-1; D is possibly TRBD1 (5 bases). CDR1 LGHNA and CDR2 YNFKEQ come from the germline V gene. V was pared by 2 bases and J by 5 bases, with 12 bases between. This CDR3 comprises 14 residues.

The chain links TRBV19 to TRBJ1-5; a weak D match, TRBD1 (6 bases). CDR1 is LNHDA and CDR2 is SQIVND in the germline V gene (reference sequence). The ends were cut back, 5 bases at V and 5 bases at J, with 16 bases in the middle. This CDR3 spans 15 amino acids. DNA of the CDR3: TGTGCCAGTAGTCCACGACAGGAAGGGTATCAGCCCCAGCATTTT. It yields the protein CASSPRQEGYQPQHF.

The V and J genes are TRBV5-6 and TRBJ2-7; a possible D gene is TRBD2 (5 bases). The CDR3 is 12 residues long. Germline V gives CDR1 SGHDT, CDR2 YYEEEE. Deletions cut 3 bases from V and 6 bases from J, with 10 bases between. The CDR3 region is CASSWTRVEQYF. The DNA for the CDR3 is TGTGCCAGCAGCTGGACTCGGGTCGAGCAGTACTTC.

The rearrangement joins TRBV7-9 to TRBJ1-1, with 7 bases fitting TRBD1. Per the germline V gene, CDR1 is SEHNR and CDR2 is FQNEAQ (reference sequence). With V trimmed by 8 bases and J by 5 bases, 11 bases remained unmatched. The CDR3 has 14 amino acids. The CDR3 is CASAGGAGGTEAFF. The DNA for the CDR3 is TGTGCCAGCGCAGGGGGGGCCGGCGGAACTGAAGCTTTCTTT.

Only one count was recorded for this clone. The rearrangement joins TRBV7-9 to TRBJ1-1; no definite D call. The V and J ends lost 0 bases and 7 bases respectively, with 21 bases between them. The germline gives CDR1 SEHNR, CDR2 FQNEAQ (reference sequence). The CDR3 length is 17 residues. CDR3 in amino acids: CASSLARPGKTLIEAFF. DNA for the CDR3: TGTGCCAGCAGCTTAGCGCGCCCGGGTAAAACTCTTATTGAAGCTTTCTTT.

Details on this clone: The sample carries other DNA sequences with the same CDR3. In DNA, the CDR3 is TGTGCCAGCAGCGTAGGGACAGGGACCTCCTACGAGCAGTACTTC. Translation gives CASSVGTGTSYEQYF. This sequence joins TRBV9 and TRBJ2-7; TRBD1 aligns across 8 bases. CDR3 length equals 15 residues. Germline CDR1 SGDLS, CDR2 YYNGEE. J was trimmed by 0 bases and V by 0 bases; bases with no gene match: 2.

The V call is TRBV7-6, the J call TRBJ2-2; D is unresolved. Per germline, CDR1 SGHVS and CDR2 FNYEAQ. The CDR3 has 13 amino acids. Trimming cost V 5 bases and J 2 bases, with 6 bases left between them. CDR3 loop: CASSRTNTGELFF. The DNA for the CDR3 is TGTGCCAGCAGCCGAACTAACACCGGGGAGCTGTTTTTT. Full variable domain (missing parts from reference TRBV7-6 and TRBJ2-2): GAGVSQSPRYKVTKRGQDVALRCDPISGHVSLYWYRQALGQGPEFLTYFNYEAQQDKSGLPNDRFSAERPEGSISTLTIQRTEQRDSAMYRCASSRTNTGELFFGEGSRLTVL.

With respect to this clone: This CDR3 is also generated by other DNA sequences in the sample. This sequence joins TRBV13 and TRBJ2-3; 11 bases map to TRBD2. Germline V gene sequence: CDR1 PRHDT, CDR2 FYEKMQ (reference sequence). The CDR3 totals 15 residues. J lost 2 bases, V lost 3 bases, and 1 base had no gene match. The CDR3, as DNA: TGTGCCAGCAGCTTGACTAGCGGGGCCACAGATACGCAGTATTTT. Translation: CASSLTSGATDTQYF.